The rows below give T cell receptor beta chains drawn from one sample of a study of cytomegalovirus exposure and HLA in healthy donors. TCRdb's table, derived via immunoSEQ multiplex PCR, lists solely in-frame clones and lacks some. The data contain roughly 300,000 clones, roughly 90% of them singletons. Sequences were obtained from PBMCs. The receptors derive from a woman in her twenties or thirties in good health and CMV-seropositive. Each CDR3 is given with its conserved first and last residue. The order of the fields is D gene, clone size, V gene, J gene, CDR3 DNA, CDR3 protein. D genes are given only for firm matches. Not every row has a clone size; where given, it reads once, few, many or a size class.

D gene: .
clone size: .
V gene: TRBV6-6
J gene: TRBJ2-4
CDR3 DNA: TGTGCCAGCAGTAACCCGTACGCAGCCAAAAACATTCAGTACTTC
CDR3 protein: CASSNPYAAKNIQYF

D gene: .
clone size: .
V gene: TRBV5-4
J gene: TRBJ2-5
CDR3 DNA: TGTGCCAGCAGCCCTGGGACACAGCAAGAGACCCAGTACTTC
CDR3 protein: CASSPGTQQETQYF

D gene: .
clone size: .
V gene: TRBV18
J gene: TRBJ2-7
CDR3 DNA: TGTGCCAGCTCACCAACCGGGAAGGGGACCTACGAGCAGTACTTC
CDR3 protein: CASSPTGKGTYEQYF

D gene: .
clone size: .
V gene: TRBV7-9
J gene: TRBJ2-7
CDR3 DNA: TGTGCCAGCAGCCGCCGGGACGTGTTCGAGCAGTACTTC
CDR3 protein: CASSRRDVFEQYF

D gene: .
clone size: .
V gene: TRBV29-1
J gene: TRBJ1-2
CDR3 DNA: TGCAGCGTCTCCGATGGCTACACCTTC
CDR3 protein: CSVSDGYTF

D gene: .
clone size: .
V gene: TRBV6-1
J gene: TRBJ1-3
CDR3 DNA: TGTGCCAGCAGTATACGGGGGCAGGGCGGAAACACCATATATTTT
CDR3 protein: CASSIRGQGGNTIYF

D gene: .
clone size: .
V gene: TRBV5-6
J gene: TRBJ1-5
CDR3 DNA: TGTGCCAGCAGCTTAGGGACATATAGCAATCAGCCCCAGCATTTT
CDR3 protein: CASSLGTYSNQPQHF

D gene: TRBD1
clone size: .
V gene: TRBV7-3
J gene: TRBJ2-3
CDR3 DNA: TGTGCCAGCAGCTTCTCGGGACAGAGCACAGATACGCAGTATTTT
CDR3 protein: CASSFSGQSTDTQYF

D gene: .
clone size: .
V gene: TRBV28
J gene: TRBJ1-2
CDR3 DNA: TGTGCCAGCAGTTTGGGAGTGGTTAACTATGGCTACACCTTC
CDR3 protein: CASSLGVVNYGYTF

D gene: TRBD1
clone size: .
V gene: TRBV30
J gene: TRBJ1-3
CDR3 DNA: TGTGCCTGGAGTCGGGACAGGGGGATCCCCCGGATCTCTGGAAACACCATATATTTT
CDR3 protein: CAWSRDRGIPRISGNTIYF

D gene: .
clone size: .
V gene: TRBV27
J gene: TRBJ2-1
CDR3 DNA: TGTGCCAGCAGTTTATTGATGGGCTATGAGCAGTTCTTC
CDR3 protein: CASSLLMGYEQFF

D gene: TRBD2
clone size: .
V gene: TRBV30
J gene: TRBJ2-2
CDR3 DNA: TGTGCCCGCCGGGGGGAGGTCACCGGGGAGCTGTTTTTT
CDR3 protein: CARRGEVTGELFF

D gene: TRBD2
clone size: .
V gene: TRBV9
J gene: TRBJ2-7
CDR3 DNA: TGTGCCAGCAGTGAAGGTAGCGGGAGGCCCTCCTACGAGCAGTACTTC
CDR3 protein: CASSEGSGRPSYEQYF

D gene: TRBD2
clone size: .
V gene: TRBV4-3
J gene: TRBJ2-5
CDR3 DNA: TGCGCCAGCAGCCACGTCCTGATAGCGGGGGATGCGTCGGAGACCCAGTACTTC
CDR3 protein: CASSHVLIAGDASETQYF

D gene: TRBD2
clone size: .
V gene: TRBV29-1
J gene: TRBJ2-7
CDR3 DNA: TGCAGCGCCCTGGGACGGGAGGGTTACGAGCAGTACTTC
CDR3 protein: CSALGREGYEQYF

D gene: TRBD2
clone size: .
V gene: TRBV28
J gene: TRBJ2-7
CDR3 DNA: TGTGCCAGCAGTTATCCTAGCGGATCCTACGAGCAGTACTTC
CDR3 protein: CASSYPSGSYEQYF

D gene: .
clone size: few
V gene: TRBV6-1
J gene: TRBJ2-7
CDR3 DNA: TGTGCCAGCAGTGAGACCGGGGTATGGGACGAGCAGTACTTC
CDR3 protein: CASSETGVWDEQYF

D gene: .
clone size: .
V gene: TRBV2
J gene: TRBJ2-5
CDR3 DNA: TGTGCCAGCAGGGTCCAAGAGACCCAGTACTTC
CDR3 protein: CASRVQETQYF

D gene: TRBD1
clone size: .
V gene: TRBV6-5
J gene: TRBJ2-1
CDR3 DNA: TGTGCCAGCAGTTACCTGACAGGGGGGCATGAGCAGTTCTTC
CDR3 protein: CASSYLTGGHEQFF

D gene: .
clone size: .
V gene: TRBV13
J gene: TRBJ1-1
CDR3 DNA: TGTGCCAGCAGCTTAGCGCGACAGGTTCGGAACACTGAAGCTTTCTTT
CDR3 protein: CASSLARQVRNTEAFF

D gene: .
clone size: .
V gene: TRBV19
J gene: TRBJ2-7
CDR3 DNA: TGTGCCAGTAGTATAGGTCGACATCCGTCCTACGAGCAGTACTTC
CDR3 protein: CASSIGRHPSYEQYF

D gene: TRBD2
clone size: .
V gene: TRBV27
J gene: TRBJ2-5
CDR3 DNA: TGTGCCAGCAGTCTTGCGGGAGTCGGAGAGACCCAGTACTTC
CDR3 protein: CASSLAGVGETQYF

D gene: .
clone size: .
V gene: TRBV6-6
J gene: TRBJ2-7
CDR3 DNA: TGTGCCAGCAGGCCCCAATTTCAGGGAAACACCTACGAGCAGTACTTC
CDR3 protein: CASRPQFQGNTYEQYF

D gene: TRBD2
clone size: .
V gene: TRBV27
J gene: TRBJ2-2
CDR3 DNA: TGTGCCAGCAGTGGTAGCGGGGCGGGCACCGGGGAGCTGTTTTTT
CDR3 protein: CASSGSGAGTGELFF

D gene: TRBD2
clone size: .
V gene: TRBV30
J gene: TRBJ2-1
CDR3 DNA: TGTGCCTGGAGTCCCATTAGGGCTAGCGGGATAGTTCGGTACAATGAGCAGTTCTTC
CDR3 protein: CAWSPIRASGIVRYNEQFF

D gene: .
clone size: .
V gene: TRBV10-3
J gene: TRBJ1-5
CDR3 DNA: TGTGCCATCAGTGAGGTGGATAGCAATCAGCCCCAGCATTTT
CDR3 protein: CAISEVDSNQPQHF

D gene: .
clone size: .
V gene: TRBV7-9
J gene: TRBJ2-2
CDR3 DNA: TGTGCCAGCAGCCAACACCCCTCGGAGAACACCGGGGAGCTGTTTTTT
CDR3 protein: CASSQHPSENTGELFF

D gene: .
clone size: .
V gene: TRBV6-6
J gene: TRBJ2-1
CDR3 DNA: TGTGCCAGCAGTGTTCGGCACAATGAGCAGTTCTTC
CDR3 protein: CASSVRHNEQFF

D gene: .
clone size: .
V gene: TRBV28
J gene: TRBJ2-7
CDR3 DNA: TGTGCCAGCAGTTTATCCCCAGCCTCAGTCTCCTACGAGCAGTACTTC
CDR3 protein: CASSLSPASVSYEQYF

D gene: .
clone size: once
V gene: TRBV30
J gene: TRBJ1-4
CDR3 DNA: TGTGCCTGGAGTCGGGGTACCCAGCAAGCTAATGAAAAACTGTTTTTT
CDR3 protein: CAWSRGTQQANEKLFF

D gene: TRBD1
clone size: .
V gene: TRBV30
J gene: TRBJ1-1
CDR3 DNA: TGTGCCTGGAGTTCCCTCGGACAGGAGGGCACTGAAGCTTTCTTT
CDR3 protein: CAWSSLGQEGTEAFF

D gene: TRBD2
clone size: .
V gene: TRBV2
J gene: TRBJ2-7
CDR3 DNA: TGTGCCAGCCGATACCTGGGGACTAGCTACGAGCAGTACTTC
CDR3 protein: CASRYLGTSYEQYF

D gene: TRBD2
clone size: .
V gene: TRBV28
J gene: TRBJ2-7
CDR3 DNA: TGTGCCAGCACCCCCTTTGGACTAGCGGGAGTAGGCCGGGACGAGCAGTACTTC
CDR3 protein: CASTPFGLAGVGRDEQYF

D gene: .
clone size: .
V gene: TRBV29-1
J gene: TRBJ1-6
CDR3 DNA: TGCAGCGTGCGGACAGAAAGCTCCTATAATTCACCCCTCCACTTT
CDR3 protein: CSVRTESSYNSPLHF

D gene: .
clone size: .
V gene: TRBV7-2
J gene: TRBJ2-7
CDR3 DNA: TGTGCCAGCAGCTTAGGGGCATACAACGAGCAGTACTTC
CDR3 protein: CASSLGAYNEQYF

D gene: TRBD1
clone size: .
V gene: TRBV7-3
J gene: TRBJ2-1
CDR3 DNA: TGTGCCAGCAGCCCCCGACAGGGGGCGCAAAATGAGCAGTTCTTC
CDR3 protein: CASSPRQGAQNEQFF

D gene: .
clone size: .
V gene: TRBV18
J gene: TRBJ2-1
CDR3 DNA: TGTGCCAGCTCACCACCGGGGACTGGCTACAATGAGCAGTTCTTC
CDR3 protein: CASSPPGTGYNEQFF

D gene: .
clone size: few
V gene: TRBV27
J gene: TRBJ2-7
CDR3 DNA: TGTGCCAGCAGTGGCCTAGGGCTCTACGAGCAGTACTTC
CDR3 protein: CASSGLGLYEQYF

D gene: .
clone size: .
V gene: TRBV28
J gene: TRBJ1-5
CDR3 DNA: TGTGCCAGCAGTTTCACAGGGAAGGGTCAGCCCCAGCATTTT
CDR3 protein: CASSFTGKGQPQHF

D gene: TRBD1
clone size: .
V gene: TRBV28
J gene: TRBJ1-2
CDR3 DNA: TGTGCCAGCAGTGCAGGGGGCCGCTATGGCTACACCTTC
CDR3 protein: CASSAGGRYGYTF

D gene: .
clone size: .
V gene: TRBV5-4
J gene: TRBJ1-1
CDR3 DNA: TGTGCCAGCAGCTTTCGAGGGAACACTGAAGCTTTCTTT
CDR3 protein: CASSFRGNTEAFF

D gene: .
clone size: .
V gene: TRBV10-3
J gene: TRBJ1-2
CDR3 DNA: TGTGCCATCAGCCCTCTTGGACAGTCAGACTATGGCTACACCTTC
CDR3 protein: CAISPLGQSDYGYTF

D gene: .
clone size: .
V gene: TRBV5-4
J gene: TRBJ2-7
CDR3 DNA: TGTGCCAGCAGCCGTATGGGAGCAACCTACGAGCAGTACTTC
CDR3 protein: CASSRMGATYEQYF

D gene: .
clone size: .
V gene: TRBV6-5
J gene: TRBJ2-7
CDR3 DNA: TGTGCCAGCAGTAACGCGGGGGCATACGAGCAGTACTTC
CDR3 protein: CASSNAGAYEQYF

D gene: TRBD2
clone size: .
V gene: TRBV7-9
J gene: TRBJ2-1
CDR3 DNA: TGTGCCAGCATCCCCGGGACTAGTACCTACAATGAGCAGTTCTTC
CDR3 protein: CASIPGTSTYNEQFF

D gene: TRBD1
clone size: .
V gene: TRBV7-2
J gene: TRBJ1-1
CDR3 DNA: TGTGCCAGCAGCTTAAGGAGGGGGCGGACTGAAGCTTTCTTT
CDR3 protein: CASSLRRGRTEAFF

D gene: TRBD1
clone size: .
V gene: TRBV19
J gene: TRBJ1-5
CDR3 DNA: TGTGCCAGTAGTACCCAGGGGGATCAGCCCCAGCATTTT
CDR3 protein: CASSTQGDQPQHF

D gene: .
clone size: .
V gene: TRBV7-9
J gene: TRBJ1-2
CDR3 DNA: TGTGCCAGCAGCTTCGGCCCTAACTATGGCTACACCTTC
CDR3 protein: CASSFGPNYGYTF

D gene: .
clone size: few
V gene: TRBV27
J gene: TRBJ2-2
CDR3 DNA: TGTGCCAGCAGTCCCCAGCGCGGGGAGCTGTTTTTT
CDR3 protein: CASSPQRGELFF

D gene: .
clone size: .
V gene: TRBV27
J gene: TRBJ1-1
CDR3 DNA: TGTGCCAGCAGACCCAGGGAAGGGAACACTGAAGCTTTCTTT
CDR3 protein: CASRPREGNTEAFF

D gene: TRBD1
clone size: .
V gene: TRBV15
J gene: TRBJ2-7
CDR3 DNA: TGTGCCACCAGCACACACCGGGACAGGGCCTCCGACGAGCAGTACTTC
CDR3 protein: CATSTHRDRASDEQYF

D gene: .
clone size: .
V gene: TRBV4-3
J gene: TRBJ1-5
CDR3 DNA: TGCGCCAGCAGCCAAGATCTAGGGCCTAATCAGCCCCAGCATTTT
CDR3 protein: CASSQDLGPNQPQHF

D gene: .
clone size: few
V gene: TRBV30
J gene: TRBJ1-1
CDR3 DNA: TGTGCCTGGAGTGAGGCGGGGCACACTGAAGCTTTCTTT
CDR3 protein: CAWSEAGHTEAFF

D gene: .
clone size: once
V gene: TRBV9
J gene: TRBJ1-4
CDR3 DNA: TGTGCCAGCAGCCCTCAGACAGGTGAGCCCGAAAAACTGTTTTTT
CDR3 protein: CASSPQTGEPEKLFF

D gene: .
clone size: few
V gene: TRBV28
J gene: TRBJ2-5
CDR3 DNA: TGTGCCAGCAGCCCACATGAGACCCAGTACTTC
CDR3 protein: CASSPHETQYF

D gene: .
clone size: .
V gene: TRBV11-3
J gene: TRBJ1-6
CDR3 DNA: TGTGCCAGCAGCCACACAATGAGTTCACCCCTCCACTTT
CDR3 protein: CASSHTMSSPLHF